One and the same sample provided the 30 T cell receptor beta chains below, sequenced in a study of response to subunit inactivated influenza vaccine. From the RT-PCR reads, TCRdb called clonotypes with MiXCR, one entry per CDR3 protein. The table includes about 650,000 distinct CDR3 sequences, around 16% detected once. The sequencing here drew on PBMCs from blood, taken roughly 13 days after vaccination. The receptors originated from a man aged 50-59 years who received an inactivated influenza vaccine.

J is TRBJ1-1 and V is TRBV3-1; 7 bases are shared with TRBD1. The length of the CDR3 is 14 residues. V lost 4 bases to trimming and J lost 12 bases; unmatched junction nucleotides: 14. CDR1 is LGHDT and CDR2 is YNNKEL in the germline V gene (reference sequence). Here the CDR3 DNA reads TGTGCCAGCAGCCTTGAAGGGAGGGGGCGCTATCCTTTCTTT. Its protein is CASSLEGRGRYPFF.

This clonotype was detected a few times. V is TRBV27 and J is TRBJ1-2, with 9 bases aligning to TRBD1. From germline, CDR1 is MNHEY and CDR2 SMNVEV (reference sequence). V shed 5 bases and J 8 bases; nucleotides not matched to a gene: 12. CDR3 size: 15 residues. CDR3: CASSKPGQGADGYTF. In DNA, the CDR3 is TGTGCCAGCAGTAAACCGGGACAGGGCGCCGACGGCTACACCTTC.

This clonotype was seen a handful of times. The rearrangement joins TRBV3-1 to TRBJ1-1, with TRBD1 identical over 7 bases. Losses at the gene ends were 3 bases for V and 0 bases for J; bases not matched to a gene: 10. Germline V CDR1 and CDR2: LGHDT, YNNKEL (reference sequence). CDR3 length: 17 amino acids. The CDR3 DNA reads TGTGCCAGCAGCCAGGGCCGGGACAGCTACATGAACACTGAAGCTTTCTTT. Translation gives CASSQGRDSYMNTEAFF.

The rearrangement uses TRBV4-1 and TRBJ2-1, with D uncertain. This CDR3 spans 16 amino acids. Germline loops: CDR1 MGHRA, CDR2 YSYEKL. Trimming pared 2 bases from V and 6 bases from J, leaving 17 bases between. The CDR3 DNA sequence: TGCGCCAGCAGCCAAACGTCGCTAGGAACTCTCAATGAGCAGTTCTTC. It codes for CASSQTSLGTLNEQFF.

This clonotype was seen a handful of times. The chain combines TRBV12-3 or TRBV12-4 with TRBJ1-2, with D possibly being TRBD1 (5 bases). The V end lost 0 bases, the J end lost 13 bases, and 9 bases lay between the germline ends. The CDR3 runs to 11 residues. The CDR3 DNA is TGTGCCAGCAGTTTAGCGGGGGATCGCACCTTC. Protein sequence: CASSLAGDRTF.

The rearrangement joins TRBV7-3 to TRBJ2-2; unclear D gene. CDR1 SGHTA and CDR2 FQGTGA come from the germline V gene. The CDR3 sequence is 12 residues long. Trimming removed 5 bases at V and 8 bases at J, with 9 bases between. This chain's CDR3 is CASSPAAGELFF. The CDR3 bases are TGTGCCAGCAGCCCCGCTGCGGGGGAGCTGTTTTTT.

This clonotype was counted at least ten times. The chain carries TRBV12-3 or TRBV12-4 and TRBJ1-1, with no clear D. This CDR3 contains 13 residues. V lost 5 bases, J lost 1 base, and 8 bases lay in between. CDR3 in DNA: TGTGCCAGCAGTCACACCGGGAACACTGAAGCTTTCTTT. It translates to CASSHTGNTEAFF.

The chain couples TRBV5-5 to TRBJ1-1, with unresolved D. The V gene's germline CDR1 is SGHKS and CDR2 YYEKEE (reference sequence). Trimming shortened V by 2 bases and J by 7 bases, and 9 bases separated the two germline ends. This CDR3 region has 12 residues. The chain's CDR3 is CASSFSAVEAFF. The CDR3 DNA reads TGTGCCAGCAGCTTTTCGGCAGTTGAAGCTTTCTTT.

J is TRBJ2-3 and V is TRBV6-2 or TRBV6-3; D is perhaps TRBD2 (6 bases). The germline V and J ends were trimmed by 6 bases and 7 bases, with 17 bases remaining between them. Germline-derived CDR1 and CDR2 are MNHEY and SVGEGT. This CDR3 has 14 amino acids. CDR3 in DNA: TGTGCCAGCAGCCAAGGACGGAGGGCACATACGCAGTATTTT. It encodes CASSQGRRAHTQYF.

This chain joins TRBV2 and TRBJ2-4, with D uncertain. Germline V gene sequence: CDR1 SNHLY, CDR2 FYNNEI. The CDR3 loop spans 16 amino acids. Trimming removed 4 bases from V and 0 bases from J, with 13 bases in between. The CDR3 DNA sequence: TGTGCCAGCAGTGGATCCCTAACCCTAGCCAAAAACATTCAGTACTTC. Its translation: CASSGSLTLAKNIQYF.

The CDR3 sequence: CASSYSISPDERERSYNEQFF. The CDR3 nucleotides are TGTGCCAGCAGTTACTCGATATCTCCTGACGAGCGGGAGAGGTCCTACAATGAGCAGTTCTTC. J is TRBJ2-1 and V is TRBV6-2 or TRBV6-3; 8 bases map to TRBD2. Germline V gene sequence: CDR1 MNHEY, CDR2 SVGEGT. The ends lost 0 bases at V and 1 base at J; junction bases unmatched: 17. The CDR3 runs 21 residues.

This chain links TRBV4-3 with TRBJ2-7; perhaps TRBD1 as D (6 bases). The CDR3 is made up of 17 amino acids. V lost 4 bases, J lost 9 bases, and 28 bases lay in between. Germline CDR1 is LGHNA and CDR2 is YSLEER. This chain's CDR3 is CASSPVWQGNDLRGQYF. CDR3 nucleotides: TGCGCCAGCAGCCCCGTTTGGCAGGGGAATGATCTACGGGGGCAGTACTTC.

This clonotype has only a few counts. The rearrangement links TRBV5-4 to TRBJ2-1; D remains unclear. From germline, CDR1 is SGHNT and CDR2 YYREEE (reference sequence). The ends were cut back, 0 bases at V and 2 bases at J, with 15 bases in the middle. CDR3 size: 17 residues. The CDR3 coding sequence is TGTGCCAGCAGCTTGGCCTTGGGCCTAAATACCTACAATGAGCAGTTCTTC. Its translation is CASSLALGLNTYNEQFF.

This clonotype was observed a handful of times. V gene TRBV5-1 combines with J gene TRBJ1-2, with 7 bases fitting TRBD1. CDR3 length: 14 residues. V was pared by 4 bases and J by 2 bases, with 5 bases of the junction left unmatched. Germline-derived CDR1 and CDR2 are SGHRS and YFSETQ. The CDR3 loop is CASSPRQGNYGYTF. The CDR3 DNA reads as TGCGCCAGCAGCCCGAGACAGGGAAACTATGGCTACACCTTC.

The CDR3 protein is CASSYSPFSGNTIYF. The CDR3 bases are TGTGCCAGCAGTTACTCGCCCTTCTCTGGAAACACCATATATTTT. This chain links TRBV6-2 or TRBV6-3 with TRBJ1-3; D is ambiguous. Trimming removed 0 bases from V and 0 bases from J, with 6 bases in between. This CDR3 is built from 15 residues. Germline V gives CDR1 MNHEY, CDR2 SVGEGT.

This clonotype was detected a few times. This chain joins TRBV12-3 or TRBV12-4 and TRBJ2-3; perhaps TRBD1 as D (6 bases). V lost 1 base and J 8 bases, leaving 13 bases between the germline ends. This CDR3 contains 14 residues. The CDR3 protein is CASSLDREIFTQYF. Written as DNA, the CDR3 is TGTGCCAGCAGTTTAGACAGGGAGATCTTTACGCAGTATTTT.

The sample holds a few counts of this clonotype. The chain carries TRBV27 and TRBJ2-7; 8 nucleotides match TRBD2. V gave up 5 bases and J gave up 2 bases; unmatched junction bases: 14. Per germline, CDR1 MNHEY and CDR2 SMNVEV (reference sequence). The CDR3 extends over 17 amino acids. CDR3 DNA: TGTGCCAGCAGTCCCAGTTTTTGGCAGGGACTAGCCTACGAGCAGTACTTC. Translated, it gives CASSPSFWQGLAYEQYF.

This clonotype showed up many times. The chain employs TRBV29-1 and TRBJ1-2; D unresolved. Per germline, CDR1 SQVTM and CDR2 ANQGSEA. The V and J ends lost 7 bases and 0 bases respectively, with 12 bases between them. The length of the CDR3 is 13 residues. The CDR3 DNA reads TGCAGCGGAGAGACAAGTTCTAACTATGGCTACACCTTC. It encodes CSGETSSNYGYTF.

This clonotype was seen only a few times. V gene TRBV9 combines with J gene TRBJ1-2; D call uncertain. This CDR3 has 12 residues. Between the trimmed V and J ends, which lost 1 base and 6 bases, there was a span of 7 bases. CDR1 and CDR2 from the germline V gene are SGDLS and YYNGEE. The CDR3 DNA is TGTGCCAGCAGCGTATCTGGGAATGGCTACACCTTC. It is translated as CASSVSGNGYTF.

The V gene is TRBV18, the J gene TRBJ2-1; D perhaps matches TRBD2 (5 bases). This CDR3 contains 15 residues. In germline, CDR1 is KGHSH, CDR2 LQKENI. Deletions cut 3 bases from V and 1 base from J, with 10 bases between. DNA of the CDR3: TGTGCCAGCTCACCTTCGGCGGGTTCCTACAATGAGCAGTTCTTC. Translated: CASSPSAGSYNEQFF.

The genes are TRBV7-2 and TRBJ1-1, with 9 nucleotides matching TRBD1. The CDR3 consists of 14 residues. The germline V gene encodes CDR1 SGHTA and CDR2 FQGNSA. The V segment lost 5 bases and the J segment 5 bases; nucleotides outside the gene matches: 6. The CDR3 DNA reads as TGTGCCAGCAGCGCGGGACAGGGTTATACTGAAGCTTTCTTT. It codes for CASSAGQGYTEAFF.

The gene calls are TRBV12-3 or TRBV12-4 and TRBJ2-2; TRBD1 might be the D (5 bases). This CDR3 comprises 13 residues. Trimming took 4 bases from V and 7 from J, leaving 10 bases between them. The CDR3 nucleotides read TGTGCCAGCAGTTCCCGGACATTCGGGGAGCTGTTTTTT. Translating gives CASSSRTFGELFF.

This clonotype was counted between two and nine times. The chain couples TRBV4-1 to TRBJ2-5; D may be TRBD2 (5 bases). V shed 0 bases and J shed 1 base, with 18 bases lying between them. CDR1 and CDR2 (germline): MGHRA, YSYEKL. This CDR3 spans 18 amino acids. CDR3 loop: CASSQDRSSGWFQETQYF. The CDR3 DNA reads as TGCGCCAGCAGCCAAGATCGATCCTCGGGATGGTTCCAAGAGACCCAGTACTTC.

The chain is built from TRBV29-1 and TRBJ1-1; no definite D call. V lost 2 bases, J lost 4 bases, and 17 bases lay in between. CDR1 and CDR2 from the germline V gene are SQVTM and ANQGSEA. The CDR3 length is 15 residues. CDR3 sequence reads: CSVEPIQRPTTEAFF. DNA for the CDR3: TGCAGCGTTGAACCCATACAGAGACCGACCACTGAAGCTTTCTTT.

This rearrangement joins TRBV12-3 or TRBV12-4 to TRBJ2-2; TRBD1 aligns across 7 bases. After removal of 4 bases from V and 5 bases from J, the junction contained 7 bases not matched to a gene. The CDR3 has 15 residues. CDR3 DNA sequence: TGTGCCAGCAGTTCGACAGGGATATTAACCGGGGAGCTGTTTTTT. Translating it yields CASSSTGILTGELFF.

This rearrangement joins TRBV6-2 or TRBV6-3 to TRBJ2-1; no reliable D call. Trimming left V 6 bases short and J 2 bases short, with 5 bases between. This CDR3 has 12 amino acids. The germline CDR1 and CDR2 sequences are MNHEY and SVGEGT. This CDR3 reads CASRWAYNEQFF. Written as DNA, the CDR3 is TGTGCCAGCAGGTGGGCCTACAATGAGCAGTTCTTC.

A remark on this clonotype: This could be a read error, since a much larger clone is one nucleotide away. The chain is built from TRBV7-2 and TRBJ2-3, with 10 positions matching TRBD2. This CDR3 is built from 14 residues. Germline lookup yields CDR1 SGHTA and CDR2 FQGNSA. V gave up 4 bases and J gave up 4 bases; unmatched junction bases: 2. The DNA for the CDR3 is TGTGCCAGCAGCTCAGCGGGGGGGCCAGATACGCAGTATTTT. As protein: CASSSAGGPDTQYF.

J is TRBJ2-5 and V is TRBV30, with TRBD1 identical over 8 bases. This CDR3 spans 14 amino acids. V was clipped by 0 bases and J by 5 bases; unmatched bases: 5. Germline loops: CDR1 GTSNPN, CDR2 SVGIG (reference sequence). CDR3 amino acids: CAWSVRTGTETQYF. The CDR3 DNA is TGTGCCTGGAGTGTACGGACAGGGACGGAGACCCAGTACTTC.

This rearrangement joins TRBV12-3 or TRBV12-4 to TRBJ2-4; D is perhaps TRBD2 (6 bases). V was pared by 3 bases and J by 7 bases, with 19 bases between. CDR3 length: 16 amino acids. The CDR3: CASSFGYTGEGNIQYF. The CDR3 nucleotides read TGTGCCAGCAGTTTTGGGTACACGGGGGAAGGGAACATTCAGTACTTC.

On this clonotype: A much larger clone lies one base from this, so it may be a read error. The CDR3 nucleotides are TGTGCCAGCAGTTTGTGGGCTAACGGGGGCTACGAGCAGTACTTC. It encodes CASSLWANGGYEQYF. V is TRBV12-3 or TRBV12-4 and J is TRBJ2-7; the D gene is possibly TRBD2 (6 bases). V lost 3 bases, J lost 3 bases, and 15 bases lay in between. CDR3 length: 15 residues.